This T cell receptor (beta chain) appears in the sequencing data of a study of blood T cells in healthy people across ages. Study-level points and caveats: A roughly linear age-dependent decrease characterized TCR beta diversity per million T cells.

Donors ranged from about 6 to 95 years old and were healthy Caucasians in Russia. The use of a sample-barcoded 5' primer and a J-beta primer mix characterized a second PCR of about 6 to 12 cycles. Any given sample supplied a minimum of 2.5 million CDR3-containing paired-end reads. One entry per CDR3 protein results from TCRdb running MiXCR on the 5' RACE reads. The top ten clones hold approximately 0.75% of a sample with some 1,000,000 distinct CDR3 sequences, around 27% of them seen once. This clonotype came up a few times. Antigen specificity is unknown. The junction departs from germline at one end; a sequencing error may be responsible. The germline V gene has CDR1 DFQATT and CDR2 SNEGSKA (reference sequence). The CDR3 has 12 residues. These records were also assigned to another study, of T cells of mothers and their children.

J is TRBJ2-1 and V is TRBV20-1; possible D gene TRBD2, 5 bases. The sequencing sample was made of blood. The receptor was derived from a girl aged 2-10 years in good health. CDR3 sequence (DNA): TGCAGTGCTAGAGATCACTCTGGTGTAGCGCGATTC. Translation gives CSARDHSGVARF.